Each of the 32 T cell receptor beta chains below was sequenced from the same sample in a study of T cells in Graves' hyperthyroidism and ophthalmopathy (dated by TCRdb to between 2018 and 2021). Receptor amplification or capture employed multiplex PCR. Reads for this sample came from an Illumina HiSeq 2000. The TCR beta CDR3 regions were amplified from the RNA transcripts. For the first round of RT-PCR on the TCR CDR3, the HTBI primer set was used together with the Qiagen OneStep RT-PCR kit. The public sequencing data were trimmed at Q25 with fastp and processed into clonotypes with MiXCR by TCRdb, which kept only in-frame beta chains. Entries are consolidated by CDR3 protein sequence, retaining the most common genes and DNA. This sample comprises about 270,000 distinct CDR3 sequences, approximately 16% of them detected only once. The ten largest clones take up 30% of the sample. Specimen: blood. These TCRs come from a woman aged 45-60 years with Graves' hyperthyroidism that later progressed to Graves' ophthalmopathy.

There are many counts of this clonotype. The chain recombines TRBV14 with TRBJ1-2; tentative D call: TRBD1 (5 bases). Germline CDR1 SGHDN, CDR2 FVKESK. The CDR3 sequence is 13 residues long. Trimming cost V 4 bases and J 5 bases, with 11 bases left between them. The CDR3 region is CASSRGRGYGYTF. The CDR3 region has the DNA TGTGCCAGCAGCCGAGGGAGGGGTTATGGCTACACCTTC.

This clonotype showed up many times. V usage is TRBV5-1 and J usage is TRBJ1-3, with TRBD1 as a possible D gene (6 bases). V was pared by 5 bases and J by 0 bases, with 12 bases between. Germline V gene data show CDR1 as SGHRS and CDR2 as YFSETQ. CDR3 length equals 15 residues. The CDR3 here is CASSPGDTSGNTIYF. For the CDR3, the DNA is TGCGCCAGCAGTCCAGGGGATACCTCTGGAAACACCATATATTTT.

V and J are TRBV10-3 and TRBJ2-2, with TRBD2 identical over 7 bases. J was trimmed by 2 bases and V by 4 bases; bases with no gene match: 4. Germline-derived CDR1 and CDR2 are ENHRY and SYGVKD. This CDR3 is built from 15 residues. The CDR3 bases are TGTGCCATCAGTGTTGCAGCGGGAAACACCGGGGAGCTGTTTTTT. This codes for CAISVAAGNTGELFF.

V and J are TRBV4-1 and TRBJ1-6; 8 bases line up with TRBD1. V shed 7 bases, J shed 7 bases, and the junction held 12 bases outside the gene matches. The CDR3 extends over 16 amino acids. Germline assignment: CDR1 MGHRA and CDR2 YSYEKL. CDR3 amino acids: CASTYHPQGDNSPLHF. The CDR3 nucleotides are TGCGCCAGCACATACCACCCACAGGGGGACAATTCACCCCTCCACTTT.

The chain uses TRBV6-1 and TRBJ1-2; D perhaps matches TRBD1 (5 bases). The germline gives CDR1 MNHNS, CDR2 SASEGT. V lost 3 bases and J 8 bases, leaving 10 bases between the germline ends. The CDR3 is made up of 12 amino acids. Here the CDR3 DNA reads TGTGCCAGCAGTGATGCAGGGCGAGGCTACACCTTC. Residues: CASSDAGRGYTF.

Worth noting for this clonotype: Because the CDR3's place on the DNA is in doubt, the DNA is left out and the CDR3 is given as listed by TCRdb. The chain combines TRBV10-2 with TRBJ1-5; the table calls TRBD1, which could not be checked here. Germline CDR1 WSHSY, CDR2 SAAADI. The CDR3 is 24 amino acids in total, end residues counted. Here the CDR3 reads CASPNQTSLYFCASSQGENQPQHF.

This clonotype was seen ten or more times. As DNA, the CDR3 is TGTGCCAGCAGCTCGGAGACACTGAACACTGAAGCTTTCTTT. Translated: CASSSETLNTEAFF. This chain connects TRBV11-2 to TRBJ1-1; D is ambiguous. Deletions cut 4 bases from V and 0 bases from J, with 9 bases between. This CDR3 has 14 residues. Germline loops: CDR1 SGHAT, CDR2 FQNNGV. Using reference TRBV11-2 and TRBJ1-1 for the parts outside the CDR3, the full variable domain is EAGVAQSPRYKIIEKRQSVAFWCNPISGHATLYWYQQILGQGPKLLIQFQNNGVVDDSQLPKDRFSAERLKGVDSTLKIQPAKLEDSAVYLCASSSETLNTEAFFGQGTRLTVV.

The chain combines TRBV7-9 with TRBJ1-1; no firm D call. This CDR3 is built from 12 residues. CDR1 and CDR2 from the germline V gene are SEHNR and FQNEAQ (reference sequence). The V end was cut by 2 bases, the J end by 4 bases, with 5 bases between. This chain's CDR3 is CASSLWSTEAFF. The CDR3 bases are TGTGCCAGCAGCTTATGGTCCACTGAAGCTTTCTTT.

There are many counts of this clonotype. The J gene is TRBJ1-1, the V gene TRBV20-1, with TRBD1 as a possible D gene (6 bases). In germline, CDR1 is DFQATT, CDR2 SNEGSKA (reference sequence). Trimming cost V 3 bases and J 5 bases, with 13 bases left between them. CDR3 length: 13 residues. CDR3 loop: CSASLGTGTEAFF. CDR3 nucleotides: TGCAGTGCTAGCCTGGGAACAGGGACTGAAGCTTTCTTT.

The rearrangement links TRBV5-8 to TRBJ2-5; 8 nucleotides agree with TRBD1. V shed 4 bases, J shed 5 bases, and the junction held 7 bases outside the gene matches. The CDR3 is made up of 14 amino acids. CDR1 and CDR2 (germline): SGHTS, YDEGEE. The CDR3 region has the DNA TGTGCCAGCAGCATCAGGGGGCGGATTGAGACCCAGTACTTC. Translating it yields CASSIRGRIETQYF.

This clonotype turned up a few times. The rearrangement joins TRBV20-1 to TRBJ1-4; D gene ambiguous. CDR1 is DFQATT, CDR2 SNEGSKA, per germline (reference sequence). This CDR3 is 13 amino acids long. V dropped 0 bases and J dropped 7 bases, with 9 bases sitting between them. The CDR3 DNA reads as TGCAGTGCTAGAGAGGGATCTGGTGAAAAACTGTTTTTT. This sequence encodes CSAREGSGEKLFF.

This clonotype occurred many times. The chain combines TRBV3-1 with TRBJ1-1; D is unresolved. V lost 5 bases to trimming and J lost 8 bases, with 15 bases between them. Germline lookup yields CDR1 LGHDT and CDR2 YNNKEL (reference sequence). The CDR3 is made up of 13 amino acids. CDR3 coding DNA: TGTGCCAGCAGCTCCCGGATAACTTTCGAAGCTTTCTTT. Translated: CASSSRITFEAFF.

There are many counts of this clonotype. The CDR3 spells CSASMEDSYGYTF. CDR3 coding DNA: TGCAGTGCTAGTATGGAGGATTCCTATGGCTACACCTTC. The V call is TRBV20-1, the J call TRBJ1-2; unclear D gene. CDR1 is DFQATT, CDR2 SNEGSKA, per germline (reference sequence). There are 13 residues in the CDR3. The V and J ends lost 3 bases and 4 bases respectively, with 12 bases between them.

The J gene is TRBJ2-1, the V gene TRBV5-4, with D perhaps matching TRBD1 or TRBD2 (5 bases each). In germline, CDR1 is SGHNT, CDR2 YYREEE (reference sequence). Trimming left V 10 bases short and J 4 bases short, with 12 bases between. The CDR3 runs 12 residues. CDR3 sequence: CALEGRYNEQFF. CDR3 coding DNA: TGTGCCCTCGAGGGGCGATACAATGAGCAGTTCTTC.

This clonotype has ten or more counts. The chain uses TRBV28 and TRBJ1-2, with D uncertain. Trimming pared 4 bases from V and 5 bases from J, leaving 8 bases between. This CDR3 region has 12 residues. Germline V gene sequence: CDR1 MDHEN, CDR2 SYDVKM. CDR3 DNA sequence: TGTGCCAGCAGTTCCCACTCGTATGGCTACACCTTC. Translation gives CASSSHSYGYTF.

This clonotype was picked up many times. The V call is TRBV12-3 or TRBV12-4, the J call TRBJ2-7; D remains unclear. V lost 5 bases to trimming and J lost 3 bases, with 8 bases between them. The CDR3 is made up of 12 amino acids. The CDR3 sequence: CASSQRNYEQYF. For the CDR3, the DNA is TGTGCCAGCAGTCAACGCAACTACGAGCAGTACTTC.

This chain links TRBV7-9 with TRBJ2-7, with 10 bases matching TRBD1. With V trimmed by 4 bases and J by 3 bases, 9 bases remained unmatched. The CDR3 runs 16 residues. Per the germline V gene, CDR1 is SEHNR and CDR2 is FQNEAQ (reference sequence). The CDR3 reads CASSSLVGDRGYEQYF. The CDR3 bases are TGTGCCAGCAGCTCGTTAGTGGGGGACAGGGGCTACGAGCAGTACTTC.

This clonotype was picked up many times. The rearrangement uses TRBV6-1 and TRBJ2-2; D call uncertain. V lost 6 bases and J lost 2, with 10 bases in between. The CDR3 runs 14 residues. Germline CDR1 MNHNS, CDR2 SASEGT. CDR3 nucleotides: TGTGCCAGCAGGAATACGGGTAACACCGGGGAGCTGTTTTTT. As protein: CASRNTGNTGELFF.

J is TRBJ2-3 and V is TRBV5-6; unclear D gene. Trimming took off 1 base at V and 1 base at J, with 16 bases between the two ends. Germline loops: CDR1 SGHDT, CDR2 YYEEEE. CDR3 size: 17 residues. CDR3 nucleotide sequence: TGTGCCAGCAGCTTGTTCGGTGTCGGTATCGGCACAGATACGCAGTATTTT. This codes for CASSLFGVGIGTDTQYF.

This clonotype appeared a few times. The chain combines TRBV7-9 with TRBJ2-7, with D perhaps TRBD1 (5 bases). Looked up from germline, CDR1 is SEHNR and CDR2 is FQNEAQ (reference sequence). V lost 4 bases and J lost 7, with 14 bases in between. This CDR3 comprises 13 residues. The CDR3 spells CASSSQAGSEQYF. CDR3 in DNA: TGTGCCAGCAGCTCACAGGCCGGGTCGGAGCAGTACTTC.

Many counts were recorded for this clonotype. This chain connects TRBV5-6 to TRBJ2-3, with D perhaps matching TRBD2 (6 bases). The CDR3 is 15 residues long. Germline loops: CDR1 SGHDT, CDR2 YYEEEE. The V gene lost 2 bases and the J gene lost 0 bases, with 10 bases spanning the gap. The CDR3 region is CASSFWAGSTDTQYF. Written as DNA, the CDR3 is TGTGCCAGCAGCTTTTGGGCGGGGAGCACAGATACGCAGTATTTT. The entire variable domain, with the rest obtained from reference TRBV5-6 and TRBJ2-3, is as follows: DAGVTQSPTHLIKTRGQQVTLRCSPKSGHDTVSWYQQALGQGPQFIFQYYEEEERQRGNFPDRFSGHQFPNYSSELNVNALLLGDSALYLCASSFWAGSTDTQYFGPGTRLTVL.

This clonotype was seen many times. The chain couples TRBV6-1 to TRBJ2-5, with no clear D. Germline V gene data show CDR1 as MNHNS and CDR2 as SASEGT. The CDR3 consists of 13 residues. V gave up 5 bases and J gave up 5 bases, with 12 bases separating them. The CDR3 coding sequence is TGTGCCAGCAGTCAGGCGCTCGTGGAGACCCAGTACTTC. Its translation is CASSQALVETQYF.

This clonotype was seen at least ten times. The chain uses TRBV27 and TRBJ2-3; possibly TRBD1 or TRBD2 for D (5 bases each). The V and J ends lost 4 bases and 3 bases respectively, with 14 bases between them. CDR3 size: 15 residues. Germline values: CDR1 MNHEY, CDR2 SMNVEV (reference sequence). CDR3 nucleotides: TGTGCCAGCAGTTCCCCCCGGGACCGGACAGATACGCAGTATTTT. This encodes CASSSPRDRTDTQYF.

This clonotype was seen a few times. The chain uses TRBV27 and TRBJ2-3; D gene uncertain. Germline V gene data show CDR1 as MNHEY and CDR2 as SMNVEV (reference sequence). CDR3 length: 15 residues. Between the trimmed V and J ends, which lost 2 bases and 3 bases, there was a span of 12 bases. The CDR3 coding sequence is TGTGCCAGCAGTTTAGTGGCGTCGAGAACAGATACGCAGTATTTT. This translates into CASSLVASRTDTQYF.

This clonotype was observed a few times. The rearrangement links TRBV9 to TRBJ2-1, with 7 bases that match TRBD2. CDR1 and CDR2 from the germline V gene are SGDLS and YYNGEE. The CDR3 covers 16 residues. The trim removed 2 bases at V and 1 base at J, leaving 6 bases unmatched. CDR3 nucleotides: TGTGCCAGCAGCGTTGGCGGGAGCCTTTCCTACAATGAGCAGTTCTTC. It codes for CASSVGGSLSYNEQFF. Filled out from reference TRBV9 and TRBJ2-1, the complete variable domain reads DSGVTQTPKHLITATGQRVTLRCSPRSGDLSVYWYQQSLDQGLQFLIQYYNGEERAKGNILERFSAQQFPDLHSELNLSSLELGDSALYFCASSVGGSLSYNEQFFGPGTRLTVL.

This clonotype was seen many times. The chain employs TRBV20-1 and TRBJ2-1; D tentatively reads TRBD1 or TRBD2 (5 bases each). Trimming removed 4 bases at V and 4 bases at J, with 14 bases between. The CDR3 extends over 14 amino acids. Germline V gene sequence: CDR1 DFQATT, CDR2 SNEGSKA (reference sequence). The CDR3 reads CSANGLGEYNEQFF. Here the CDR3 DNA reads TGCAGTGCTAACGGGTTGGGGGAGTACAATGAGCAGTTCTTC.

The count of this clonotype is one. The chain couples TRBV12-3 or TRBV12-4 to TRBJ1-5, with 9 bases matching TRBD1. With V trimmed by 3 bases and J by 7 bases, 7 bases remained unmatched. This CDR3 has 15 residues. CDR3 region: CASSFFGTGRQPQHF. In nucleotides, the CDR3 is TGTGCCAGCAGTTTTTTTGGGACAGGGAGACAGCCCCAGCATTTT.

This clonotype was counted only a few times. The chain carries TRBV19 and TRBJ2-2; 9 bases line up with TRBD2. Germline assignment: CDR1 LNHDA and CDR2 SQIVND (reference sequence). The V segment lost 6 bases and the J segment 5 bases; nucleotides outside the gene matches: 4. The CDR3 consists of 14 residues. The chain's CDR3 is CASREGLATGELFF. As DNA, the CDR3 is TGTGCCAGTAGAGAGGGACTAGCTACCGGGGAGCTGTTTTTT.

This clonotype was picked up a small number of times. The chain is built from TRBV4-2 and TRBJ2-7, with D tentatively TRBD1 (5 bases). Germline V gene lookup returns CDR1 LGHNA and CDR2 YNFKEQ. This CDR3 spans 15 amino acids. V was shortened by 1 base and J by 4 bases, with 14 bases between the two germline ends. CDR3 in amino acids: CASSQGLVRVYEQYF. The CDR3 DNA sequence: TGTGCCAGCAGCCAAGGCTTAGTCAGGGTTTACGAGCAGTACTTC.

At least ten counts were recorded for this clonotype. V gene TRBV5-1 combines with J gene TRBJ1-1, with 7 bases identical to TRBD1. V lost 4 bases, J lost 0 bases, and 6 bases stayed unmatched. CDR1 and CDR2 (germline): SGHRS, YFSETQ. This CDR3 comprises 15 residues. The CDR3 DNA follows: TGCGCCAGCAGCCCGAAGACAGGGCTGAACACTGAAGCTTTCTTT. The encoded protein is CASSPKTGLNTEAFF. The full variable domain, rest sourced from reference TRBV5-1 and TRBJ1-1, is KAGVTQTPRYLIKTRGQQVTLSCSPISGHRSVSWYQQTPGQGLQFLFEYFSETQRNKGNFPGRFSGRQFSNSRSEMNVSTLELGDSALYLCASSPKTGLNTEAFFGQGTRLTVV.

This clonotype was seen ten or more times. The V gene is TRBV20-1, the J gene TRBJ2-1, with TRBD2 identical over 13 bases. J lost 2 bases, V lost 2 bases, and 0 bases had no gene match. CDR3 length: 15 residues. CDR1 is DFQATT and CDR2 is SNEGSKA in the germline V gene (reference sequence). CDR3 loop: CSARTSGRAYNEQFF. The CDR3 bases are TGCAGTGCTAGAACTAGCGGGAGGGCCTACAATGAGCAGTTCTTC.

This clonotype was seen ten or more times. The J gene is TRBJ2-6, the V gene TRBV18; tentative D call: TRBD2 (6 bases). Trimming removed 2 bases at V and 0 bases at J, with 14 bases between. The germline V gene has CDR1 KGHSH and CDR2 LQKENI. The CDR3 contains 18 residues. The CDR3 DNA follows: TGTGCCAGCTCACCAGGGGGGACCAGGCGCTCTGGGGCCAACGTCCTGACTTTC. It is translated as CASSPGGTRRSGANVLTF.